This TCR beta chain was profiled in a study of T cells in Graves' hyperthyroidism and ophthalmopathy. Germline V gene sequence: CDR1 SGHTA, CDR2 FQGNSA. Deletions cut 1 base from V and 4 bases from J, with 7 bases between. This CDR3 is built from 13 residues. This clonotype was counted many times. Lactation, pregnancy, other autoimmune disease or uncontrolled infection led to exclusion of patients. The investigators amplified TCR beta CDR3 regions from RNA transcripts. When the TCR CDR3 underwent first-round RT-PCR, the HTBI primer set was used. TCRdb passed the multiplex PCR reads through MiXCR, listing each CDR3 protein once. The sample consists of over 700,000 distinct CDR3 sequences, more than 30% of them appearing once.

This receptor was obtained from a man between 18 and 35 years old with Graves' hyperthyroidism. Material: blood. V and J are TRBV7-2 and TRBJ2-5; D unresolved. The CDR3 sequence is CASSLGPRETQYF. CDR3 sequence (DNA): TGTGCCAGCAGCTTAGGCCCTAGAGAGACCCAGTACTTC.